The next 3 T cell receptor beta chains were all read from a single sample in a study of OX40 agonist ivuxolimab in advanced cancers. Here immunoSEQ multiplex PCR was the method, and the copy in TCRdb shows in-frame clones only, minus some. The profile shows around 99,000 clones, approximately 89% of them singletons. Here the sequenced sample was CD4+ or CD8+ T cells sorted from blood, taken in a trial of the OX40 agonist ivuxolimab. The receptor source for this set is an adult with an advanced solid tumor such as melanoma, head and neck, liver or kidney cancer.

This clone has just one count. The rearrangement joins TRBV28 to TRBJ1-4; TRBD1 is a possible D gene (5 bases). The CDR3 runs to 14 residues. Germline values: CDR1 MDHEN, CDR2 SYDVKM. The V and J ends lost 3 bases and 7 bases respectively, with 12 bases between them. The DNA for the CDR3 is TGTGCCAGCAGTTTTGGCCAGGGCATTGAAAAACTGTTTTTT. This gives the protein CASSFGQGIEKLFF.

This chain links TRBV28 with TRBJ2-2, with TRBD2 matching over 8 bases. Germline V CDR1 and CDR2: MDHEN, SYDVKM. This CDR3 has 14 residues. V dropped 6 bases and J dropped 6; count of bases not matched to a gene: 6. CDR3 DNA: TGTGCCAGCAGATTCCAGCGGGAGTCCGGGGAGCTGTTTTTT. As protein: CASRFQRESGELFF.

V is TRBV28 and J is TRBJ1-4, with D possibly being TRBD1 (6 bases). This CDR3 spans 17 amino acids. The germline CDR1 and CDR2 sequences are MDHEN and SYDVKM. V gave up 3 bases and J gave up 7 bases, with 21 bases separating them. The chain's CDR3 is CASSLGAGTLESEKLFF. In DNA form, the CDR3 reads TGTGCCAGCAGTTTGGGGGCAGGGACTTTGGAGAGTGAAAAACTGTTTTTT.